What follows describes a single T cell receptor beta chain. Per germline, CDR1 MGHRA and CDR2 YSYEKL. CDR3 length equals 15 residues. V gave up 3 bases and J gave up 1 base; unmatched junction bases: 5. These data come from a study of technical replicates of blood from several donors. The repertoire was sequenced with immunoSEQ multiplex PCR; TCRdb's copy has only in-frame clones and lacks some. The sample holds 65,000 to 95,000 clones, around 97% seen once. The chain carries TRBV4-1 and TRBJ1-1, with 7 bases lining up with TRBD1. Sequenced input: T cells isolated from PBMCs. This TCR was sampled from a human donor in good health. The CDR3 loop reads CASSQTGFANTEAFF. DNA for the CDR3: TGCGCCAGCAGCCAGACAGGGTTTGCGAACACTGAAGCTTTCTTT.